This T cell receptor beta chain was identified in a study of blood T cell repertoires in COVID-19. Study information: PBMCs, B-cell-depleted T cells, or T cells were the source of the cDNA or gDNA that made up the material.

Germline CDR1 and CDR2: SGHRS and YFSETQ. This CDR3 spans 15 amino acids. Trimming took off 4 bases at V and 11 bases at J, with 19 bases between the two ends. Per the original methods: Amplifying reference gene primers gave estimates of nucleated cell counts. Libraries were prepared by immunoSEQ multiplex PCR; TCRdb keeps only in-frame clonotypes and omits some of them. V, J and clone size reflect that table, while D and trimming were determined from the DNA. This table holds approximately 25,000 clones, about four fifths found once. Enrollment of patients from Seattle took place during active infection, with longitudinal follow-up.

The material sequenced was peripheral blood. The V call is TRBV5-1, the J call TRBJ1-6, with a possible D match to TRBD1 (5 bases). The sequence was collected from a man over 45 with COVID-19, enrolled during active disease. The CDR3 loop is CASSAWGDPAAPLHF. The CDR3 bases are TGCGCCAGCAGCGCCTGGGGGGACCCGGCGGCACCCCTCCACTTT.